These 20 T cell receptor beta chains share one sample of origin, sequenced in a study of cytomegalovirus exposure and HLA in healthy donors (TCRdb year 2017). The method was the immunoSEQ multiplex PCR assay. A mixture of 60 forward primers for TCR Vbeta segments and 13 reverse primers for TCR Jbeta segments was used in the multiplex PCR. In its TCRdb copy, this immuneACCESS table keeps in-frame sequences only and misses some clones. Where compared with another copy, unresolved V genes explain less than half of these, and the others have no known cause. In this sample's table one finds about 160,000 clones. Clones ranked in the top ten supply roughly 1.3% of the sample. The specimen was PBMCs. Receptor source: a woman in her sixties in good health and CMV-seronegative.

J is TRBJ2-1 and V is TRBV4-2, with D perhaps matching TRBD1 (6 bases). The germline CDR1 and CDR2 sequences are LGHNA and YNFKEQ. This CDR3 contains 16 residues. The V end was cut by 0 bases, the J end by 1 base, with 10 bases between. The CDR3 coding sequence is TGTGCCAGCAGCCAAGAGGGGGCCCTTTCCTACAATGAGCAGTTCTTC. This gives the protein CASSQEGALSYNEQFF.

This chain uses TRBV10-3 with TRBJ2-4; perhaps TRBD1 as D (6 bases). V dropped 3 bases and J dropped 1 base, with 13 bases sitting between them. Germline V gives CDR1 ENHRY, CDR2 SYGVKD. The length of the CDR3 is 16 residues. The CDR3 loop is CAISEQGYAAKNIQYF. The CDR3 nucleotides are TGTGCCATCAGTGAACAGGGTTATGCGGCCAAAAACATTCAGTACTTC.

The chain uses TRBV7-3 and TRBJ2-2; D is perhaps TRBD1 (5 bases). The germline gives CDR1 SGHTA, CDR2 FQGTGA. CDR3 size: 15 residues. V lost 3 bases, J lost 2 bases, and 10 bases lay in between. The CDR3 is CASSFLGPNTGELFF. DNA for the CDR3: TGTGCCAGCAGCTTTTTGGGGCCAAACACCGGGGAGCTGTTTTTT.

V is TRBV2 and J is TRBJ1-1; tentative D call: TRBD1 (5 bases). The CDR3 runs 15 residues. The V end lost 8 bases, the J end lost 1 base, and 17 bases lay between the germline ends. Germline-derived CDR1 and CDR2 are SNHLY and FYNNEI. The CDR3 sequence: CASARITGENTEAFF. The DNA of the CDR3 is TGTGCCAGCGCTCGAATTACGGGGGAGAACACTGAAGCTTTCTTT.

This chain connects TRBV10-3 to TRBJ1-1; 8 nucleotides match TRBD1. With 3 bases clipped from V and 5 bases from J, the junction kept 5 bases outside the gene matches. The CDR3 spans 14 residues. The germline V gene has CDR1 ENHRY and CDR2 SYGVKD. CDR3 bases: TGTGCCATCAGTGACAGGGGGCTGGGGACTGAAGCTTTCTTT. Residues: CAISDRGLGTEAFF.

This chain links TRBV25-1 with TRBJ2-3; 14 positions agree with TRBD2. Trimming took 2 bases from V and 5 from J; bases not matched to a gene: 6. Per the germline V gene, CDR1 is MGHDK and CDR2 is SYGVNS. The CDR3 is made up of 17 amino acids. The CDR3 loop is CASSERLAGGPRDTQYF. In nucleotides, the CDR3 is TGTGCCAGCAGTGAACGACTAGCGGGAGGGCCGCGAGATACGCAGTATTTT.

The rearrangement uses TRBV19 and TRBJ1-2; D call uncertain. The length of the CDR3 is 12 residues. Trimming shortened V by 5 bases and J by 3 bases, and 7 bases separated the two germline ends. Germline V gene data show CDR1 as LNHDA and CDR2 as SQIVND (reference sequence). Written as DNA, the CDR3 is TGTGCCAGTAGTGACGGAGACTATGGCTACACCTTC. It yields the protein CASSDGDYGYTF.

The CDR3 DNA reads as TGTGCCAGCAGCTTTTATTTCACAGATACGCAGTATTTT. Protein product: CASSFYFTDTQYF. The gene calls are TRBV7-3 and TRBJ2-3; D gene ambiguous. The germline V and J ends were trimmed by 3 bases and 2 bases, with 6 bases remaining between them. Germline CDR1 reads SGHTA; CDR2 reads FQGTGA. The CDR3 has 13 residues.

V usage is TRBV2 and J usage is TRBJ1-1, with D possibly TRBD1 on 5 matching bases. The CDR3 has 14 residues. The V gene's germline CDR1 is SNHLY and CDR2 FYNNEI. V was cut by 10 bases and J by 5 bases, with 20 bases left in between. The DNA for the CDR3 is TGTGCCACCCAGTGGAGAGGGGAGGGGACTGAAGCTTTCTTT. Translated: CATQWRGEGTEAFF.

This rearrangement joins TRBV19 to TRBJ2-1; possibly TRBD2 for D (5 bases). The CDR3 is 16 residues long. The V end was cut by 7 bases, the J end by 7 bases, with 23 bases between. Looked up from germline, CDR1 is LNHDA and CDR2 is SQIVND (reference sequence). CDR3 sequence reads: CASNERNNLNANEQFF. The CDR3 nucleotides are TGTGCCAGTAACGAGCGGAATAACCTTAACGCGAATGAGCAGTTCTTC.

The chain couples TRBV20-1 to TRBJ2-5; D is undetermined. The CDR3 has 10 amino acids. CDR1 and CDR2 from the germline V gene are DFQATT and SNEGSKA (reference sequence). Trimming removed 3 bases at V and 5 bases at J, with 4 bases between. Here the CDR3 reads CSASVETQYF. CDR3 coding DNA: TGCAGTGCTAGCGTCGAGACCCAGTACTTC.

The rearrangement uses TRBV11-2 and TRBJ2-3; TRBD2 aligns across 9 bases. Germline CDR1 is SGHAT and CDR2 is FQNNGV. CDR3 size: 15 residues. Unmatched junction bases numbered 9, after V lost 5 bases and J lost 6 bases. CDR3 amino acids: CASSLASGAPDTQYF. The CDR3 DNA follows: TGTGCCAGCAGCCTGGCTAGCGGGGCTCCGGATACGCAGTATTTT.

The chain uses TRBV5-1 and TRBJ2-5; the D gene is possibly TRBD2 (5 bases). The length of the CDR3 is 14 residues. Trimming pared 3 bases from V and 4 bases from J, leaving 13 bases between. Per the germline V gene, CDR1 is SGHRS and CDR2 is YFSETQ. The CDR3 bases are TGCGCCAGCAGCTATATGGGGAGTAGAGAGACCCAGTACTTC. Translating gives CASSYMGSRETQYF.

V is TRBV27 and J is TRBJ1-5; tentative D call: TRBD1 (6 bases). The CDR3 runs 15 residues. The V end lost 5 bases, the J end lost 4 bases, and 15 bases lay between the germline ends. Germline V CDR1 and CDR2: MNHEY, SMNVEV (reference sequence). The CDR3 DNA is TGTGCCAGCAGTAAACGGACAGTGGGGAATCAGCCCCAGCATTTT. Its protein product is CASSKRTVGNQPQHF.

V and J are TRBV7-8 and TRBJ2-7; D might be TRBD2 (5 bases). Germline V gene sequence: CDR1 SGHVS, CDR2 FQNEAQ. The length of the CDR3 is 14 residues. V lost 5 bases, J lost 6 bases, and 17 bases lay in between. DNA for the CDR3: TGTGCCAGCAGCCTTATGGACGTCGAGGGCGAGCAGTACTTC. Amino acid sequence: CASSLMDVEGEQYF. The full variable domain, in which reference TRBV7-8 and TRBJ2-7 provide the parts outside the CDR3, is GAGVSQSPRYKVAKRGQDVALRCDPISGHVSLFWYQQALGQGPEFLTYFQNEAQLDKSGLPSDRFFAERPEGSVSTLKIQRTQQEDSAVYLCASSLMDVEGEQYFGPGTRLTVT.

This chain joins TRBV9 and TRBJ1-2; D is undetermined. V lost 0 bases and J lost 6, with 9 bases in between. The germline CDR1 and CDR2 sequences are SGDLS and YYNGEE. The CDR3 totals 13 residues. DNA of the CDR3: TGTGCCAGCAGCGTAGGGCAAGGAGATGGCTACACCTTC. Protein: CASSVGQGDGYTF.

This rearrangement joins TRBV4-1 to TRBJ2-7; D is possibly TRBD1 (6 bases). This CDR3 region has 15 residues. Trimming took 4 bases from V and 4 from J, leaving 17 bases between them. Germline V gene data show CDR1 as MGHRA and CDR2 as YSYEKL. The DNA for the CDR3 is TGCGCCAGCAGCCGGGAAAGGCAGGGGTCTTACGAGCAGTACTTC. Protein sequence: CASSRERQGSYEQYF.

The DNA of the CDR3 is TGTGCCAGCAGTGAAGGGGAGAGCTCCTACAATGAGCAGTTCTTC. Translation: CASSEGESSYNEQFF. The J gene is TRBJ2-1, the V gene TRBV6-1, with D possibly TRBD2 on 5 matching bases. V dropped 1 base and J dropped 0 bases, with 7 bases sitting between them. CDR3 length: 15 amino acids. The germline CDR1 and CDR2 sequences are MNHNS and SASEGT.

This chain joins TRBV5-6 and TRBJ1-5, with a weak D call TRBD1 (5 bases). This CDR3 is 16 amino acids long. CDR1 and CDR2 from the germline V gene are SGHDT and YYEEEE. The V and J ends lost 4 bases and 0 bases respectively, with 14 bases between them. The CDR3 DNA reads TGTGCCAGCAGCCAGCTTGCGGGACCTAGCAATCAGCCCCAGCATTTT. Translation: CASSQLAGPSNQPQHF.

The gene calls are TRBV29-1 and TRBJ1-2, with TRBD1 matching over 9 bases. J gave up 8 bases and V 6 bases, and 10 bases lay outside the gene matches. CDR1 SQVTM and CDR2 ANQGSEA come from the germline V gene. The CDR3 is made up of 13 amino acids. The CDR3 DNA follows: TGCAGCGTAGAGATGGACAGGGGAAGAGGCTACACCTTC. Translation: CSVEMDRGRGYTF.